This T cell receptor beta chain was identified in a study of blood T cell repertoires in COVID-19. Methods used by the authors: Estimates of nucleated cell counts were drawn from the amplification of reference gene primers. Clones were read by immunoSEQ multiplex PCR, and TCRdb kept only the in-frame ones, dropping some. V, J and clone size are taken as reported in that table, and D and trimming were inferred from the DNA itself. The sample lists roughly 98,000 clones; around 82% were seen once. This clone has only a few counts. The V segment lost 5 bases and the J segment 7 bases; nucleotides outside the gene matches: 8. The CDR3 covers 14 residues. Germline lookup yields CDR1 PRHDT and CDR2 FYEKMQ (reference sequence).

The sequenced sample was peripheral blood. The TCR comes from a man in his sixties or seventies with active or convalescent COVID-19. The genes are TRBV13 and TRBJ2-7, with 10 bases matching TRBD1. CDR3 in DNA: TGTGCCAGCAGCGAGAGGACAGGGGGGTGGGAGCAGTACTTC. Its protein product is CASSERTGGWEQYF.